The next 18 T cell receptor beta chains were all read from a single sample in a study of blood T cell repertoires in COVID-19. The assay was immunoSEQ multiplex PCR, and TCRdb's table has in-frame clones only and misses some. The sample includes 190,000 or so clones, approximately 87% of them seen just once. Sequencing was carried out using peripheral blood. These receptors were obtained from a woman under 30 who had recovered from COVID-19.

The rearrangement links TRBV6-6 to TRBJ1-6; D not certain. Germline V gives CDR1 MNHNY, CDR2 SVGAGI (reference sequence). This CDR3 comprises 13 residues. Trimming removed 7 bases from V and 9 bases from J, with 13 bases in between. The CDR3 loop reads CASINSFSSPLHF. CDR3 in DNA: TGTGCCAGCATTAACAGTTTTTCTTCACCCCTCCACTTT.

The V call is TRBV4-1, the J call TRBJ2-5, with 8 bases aligning to TRBD1. The CDR3 is 17 amino acids. CDR1 and CDR2 (germline): MGHRA, YSYEKL. V lost 4 bases, J lost 4 bases, and 14 bases stayed unmatched. DNA of the CDR3: TGCGCCAGCAGCCTGAGAGGATCGGACAGGGTACGAGAGACCCAGTACTTC. This translates into CASSLRGSDRVRETQYF.

In this sample, this clone turned up a few times. The rearrangement joins TRBV5-6 to TRBJ2-7; tentative D call: TRBD1 (5 bases). The CDR3 contains 14 residues. Deletions cut 5 bases from V and 7 bases from J, with 19 bases between. Germline lookup yields CDR1 SGHDT and CDR2 YYEEEE. CDR3 in amino acids: CASSVVKGQREQYF. The CDR3 DNA reads TGTGCCAGCAGTGTAGTTAAGGGGCAGAGAGAGCAGTACTTC.

V is TRBV30 and J is TRBJ1-1, with D tentatively TRBD1 (5 bases). Trimming took 0 bases from V and 3 from J, leaving 8 bases between them. The CDR3 contains 13 residues. Germline V CDR1 and CDR2: GTSNPN, SVGIG (reference sequence). CDR3 amino acids: CAWSVYRYTEAFF. CDR3 in DNA: TGTGCCTGGAGTGTATACAGGTACACTGAAGCTTTCTTT.

This rearrangement joins TRBV4-3 to TRBJ1-2, with TRBD1 matching 7 bases. Per germline, CDR1 LGHNA and CDR2 YSLEER. J was trimmed by 4 bases and V by 0 bases; bases with no gene match: 2. There are 14 residues in the CDR3. The CDR3 DNA follows: TGCGCCAGCAGCCAAGACCAGGGGGGCTATGGCTACACCTTC. It yields the protein CASSQDQGGYGYTF.

This clone was recorded once. CDR3 region: CASSGQYYGYTF. CDR3 nucleotides: TGTGCCAGCAGCGGACAGTACTATGGCTACACCTTC. The rearrangement uses TRBV7-2 and TRBJ1-2, with a weak D call TRBD1 (6 bases). V lost 5 bases, J lost 3 bases, and 7 bases lay in between. Germline loops: CDR1 SGHTA, CDR2 FQGNSA. There are 12 residues in the CDR3.

The gene calls are TRBV6-2 or TRBV6-3 and TRBJ2-7, with D unresolved. Germline values: CDR1 MNHEY, CDR2 SVGEGT. With 4 bases removed from V and 6 bases from J, the gap between germline ends came to 10 bases. The CDR3 runs 12 residues. The chain's CDR3 is CASSSPLREQYV. The CDR3 nucleotides are TGTGCCAGCAGTTCCCCCCTTCGCGAGCAGTACGTC.

The chain couples TRBV3-1 (or the pseudogene TRBV3-2) to TRBJ2-3, with 9 bases fitting TRBD2. Germline V lookup: CDR1 LGHDT, CDR2 YNNKEL (reference sequence). V was pared by 7 bases and J by 6 bases, with 20 bases of the junction left unmatched. The CDR3 covers 18 residues. The CDR3: CASTPRGAGGPSGDTQYF. Written as DNA, the CDR3 is TGTGCCAGCACCCCCCGGGGAGCGGGGGGTCCCTCTGGTGATACGCAGTATTTT.

V and J are TRBV27 and TRBJ2-2, with TRBD2 matching 7 bases. The CDR3 is 14 residues long. Germline V lookup: CDR1 MNHEY, CDR2 SMNVEV (reference sequence). The ends lost 7 bases at V and 4 bases at J; junction bases unmatched: 6. In DNA form, the CDR3 reads TGTGCCAGCACGGGAGGACTTCTCACCGGGGAGCTGTTTTTT. Amino acids: CASTGGLLTGELFF.

This chain connects TRBV6-4 to TRBJ2-2, with unresolved D. The germline V and J ends were trimmed by 0 bases and 0 bases, with 23 bases remaining between them. CDR1 and CDR2 (germline): MRHNA, SNTAGT. The CDR3 sequence is 21 residues long. The CDR3 is CASSDSLVIYGVIPNTGELFF. DNA of the CDR3: TGTGCCAGCAGTGACTCTTTAGTGATTTACGGAGTCATTCCGAACACCGGGGAGCTGTTTTTT.

The chain combines TRBV19 with TRBJ1-1; D may be TRBD1 (5 bases). CDR1 and CDR2 (germline): LNHDA, SQIVND (reference sequence). V shed 5 bases and J shed 1 base, with 14 bases lying between them. The CDR3 runs 15 residues. CDR3: CASSVRGGGNTEAFF. The CDR3 region has the DNA TGTGCCAGTAGTGTTCGCGGGGGGGGGAACACTGAAGCTTTCTTT.

J is TRBJ2-5 and V is TRBV4-2, with 7 bases matching TRBD1. V lost 1 base, J lost 5 bases, and 10 bases stayed unmatched. Germline-derived CDR1 and CDR2 are LGHNA and YNFKEQ. This CDR3 comprises 16 residues. CDR3 amino acids: CASSQVGTAWDETQYF. CDR3 DNA sequence: TGTGCCAGCAGCCAAGTAGGGACAGCTTGGGACGAGACCCAGTACTTC.

Only one count was recorded for this clone. This sequence joins TRBV10-3 and TRBJ2-1, with TRBD2 as a possible D gene (5 bases). Trimming left V 4 bases short and J 6 bases short, with 13 bases between. Per germline, CDR1 ENHRY and CDR2 SYGVKD. The CDR3 sequence is 14 residues long. The CDR3 is CAISGHRETNEQFF. CDR3 DNA: TGTGCCATCAGTGGCCATAGGGAGACCAATGAGCAGTTCTTC.

V and J are TRBV4-2 and TRBJ2-3; weak D call: TRBD2 (5 bases). The V end lost 0 bases, the J end lost 3 bases, and 7 bases lay between the germline ends. The length of the CDR3 is 14 residues. Looked up from germline, CDR1 is LGHNA and CDR2 is YNFKEQ. CDR3 DNA: TGTGCCAGCAGCCAAGAGAGGGTTACAGATACGCAGTATTTT. It translates to CASSQERVTDTQYF.

This clone was counted a few times. This chain joins TRBV29-1 and TRBJ1-3; TRBD1 is a possible D gene (6 bases). CDR1 is SQVTM and CDR2 is ANQGSEA in the germline V gene. Trimming stripped 6 bases from V and 0 bases from J, with 18 bases between. The CDR3 consists of 16 residues. The chain's CDR3 is CSVEQLQGPSGNTIYF. The DNA for the CDR3 is TGCAGCGTGGAACAACTACAGGGACCCTCTGGAAACACCATATATTTT. The full variable domain, rest sourced from reference TRBV29-1 and TRBJ1-3, is SAVISQKPSRDICQRGTSLTIQCQVDSQVTMMFWYRQQPGQSLTLIATANQGSEATYESGFVIDKFPISRPNLTFSTLTVSNMSPEDSSIYLCSVEQLQGPSGNTIYFGEGSWLTVV.

This clone showed up just once. This chain joins TRBV18 and TRBJ2-7; 10 positions agree with TRBD1. V trimming: 5 bases; J trimming: 7 bases; junction bases outside the gene matches: 8. From germline, CDR1 is KGHSH and CDR2 LQKENI. The CDR3 extends over 14 amino acids. CDR3 nucleotides: TGTGCCAGCTCATCTGGACAGGGGGTGGGGGAGCAGTACTTC. It encodes CASSSGQGVGEQYF.

The rearrangement uses TRBV27 and TRBJ2-5; TRBD2 aligns across 15 bases. From germline, CDR1 is MNHEY and CDR2 SMNVEV (reference sequence). With 7 bases clipped from V and 1 base from J, the junction kept 7 bases outside the gene matches. The CDR3 totals 17 residues. The CDR3 loop is CASTPGLAGGLQETQYF. CDR3 DNA sequence: TGTGCCAGCACCCCGGGACTAGCGGGGGGACTCCAAGAGACCCAGTACTTC.

This clone has more than one count but fewer than ten. The V gene is TRBV6-2 or TRBV6-3, the J gene TRBJ1-1, with TRBD1 as a possible D gene (5 bases). This CDR3 has 14 amino acids. Germline CDR1 reads MNHEY; CDR2 reads SVGEGT. With 4 bases removed from V and 5 bases from J, the gap between germline ends came to 14 bases. Here the CDR3 reads CASSSTGGRTEAFF. As DNA, the CDR3 is TGTGCCAGCAGTTCCACGGGGGGGAGGACTGAAGCTTTCTTT.